Listed here are 5 T cell receptor beta chains from one sample, sequenced in a study of cytomegalovirus exposure and HLA in healthy donors. It was with 60 Vbeta and 13 Jbeta primers that the PCR ran. Assay: immunoSEQ multiplex PCR; the TCRdb copy retains only in-frame clones and omits some. This sample has about 64,000 clones, with over 75% found just once. Sequenced sample: PBMCs. These receptors all stem from a male donor in good health and CMV-seropositive.

The CDR3: CASSLTRSYEQYF. CDR3 DNA sequence: TGTGCCAGCAGTTTGACACGATCCTACGAGCAGTACTTC. This sequence joins TRBV27 and TRBJ2-7; D is ambiguous. Between the trimmed V and J ends, which lost 3 bases and 1 base, there was a span of 7 bases. The CDR3 totals 13 residues. CDR1 and CDR2 from the germline V gene are MNHEY and SMNVEV (reference sequence).

This clone was picked up one time. The gene calls are TRBV7-2 and TRBJ2-5; D may be TRBD2 (6 bases). The CDR3 loop spans 18 amino acids. V was cut by 3 bases and J by 5 bases, with 25 bases left in between. In germline, CDR1 is SGHTA, CDR2 FQGNSA. In nucleotides, the CDR3 is TGTGCCAGCAGCTTGGTGCACTACCCGGGGGAAGTGGTTGAGACCCAGTACTTC. Encoded protein: CASSLVHYPGEVVETQYF.

This clone has a single count. This rearrangement joins TRBV7-3 to TRBJ2-5; D perhaps matches TRBD2 (6 bases). Trimming pared 0 bases from V and 2 bases from J, leaving 16 bases between. The CDR3 runs 17 residues. Looked up from germline, CDR1 is SGHTA and CDR2 is FQGTGA. In DNA, the CDR3 is TGTGCCAGCAGCTTAACCGGAACTAGCAGGGCACAAGAGACCCAGTACTTC. Protein: CASSLTGTSRAQETQYF.

The chain couples TRBV7-9 to TRBJ2-2, with a possible D match to TRBD1 (6 bases). Germline assignment: CDR1 SEHNR and CDR2 FQNEAQ (reference sequence). Trimming cost V 5 bases and J 3 bases, with 13 bases left between them. This CDR3 region has 15 residues. The CDR3 sequence is CASSPRDTDTGELFF. CDR3 DNA: TGTGCCAGCAGCCCCCGGGACACTGACACCGGGGAGCTGTTTTTT.

This clone was seen a few times. Other DNA sequences in the sample encode the same CDR3. The chain is built from TRBV7-3 and TRBJ2-1; 14 bases are shared with TRBD2. The CDR3 covers 16 residues. CDR1 is SGHTA, CDR2 FQGTGA, per germline. The trim removed 5 bases at V and 4 bases at J, leaving 4 bases unmatched. The chain's CDR3 is CASSLGTSGGYNEQFF. The DNA of the CDR3 is TGTGCCAGCAGCCTAGGGACTAGCGGGGGATACAATGAGCAGTTCTTC.